This T cell receptor beta chain was identified during a study of blood T cell repertoires in COVID-19. Overall study context: Sites in the United States, Italy and Spain provided acute and convalescent COVID-19 samples.

The CDR3 contains 15 residues. The V and J ends lost 1 base and 9 bases respectively, with 18 bases between them. Germline assignment: CDR1 SGHDN and CDR2 FVKESK. Only one count was recorded for this clone. Per the original data handling: Amplification with reference gene primers provided the estimates of nucleated cell counts. Using immunoSEQ multiplex PCR, the repertoire was profiled, and TCRdb retains in-frame clones only, with some absent. That table furnishes V, J and clone size, whereas the DNA furnished D and trimming. The sample holds more than 85,000 clones, over 65% seen once. Material for sequencing was peripheral blood. This chain uses TRBV14 with TRBJ2-5; tentative D call: TRBD2 (6 bases). The receptor was derived from a woman older than 75 with acute or convalescent COVID-19. CDR3: CASSQGTTLRRSQYF. The CDR3, as DNA: TGTGCCAGCAGCCAAGGGACTACCTTGCGGAGGTCCCAGTACTTC. Full variable domain (missing parts from reference TRBV14 and TRBJ2-5): EAGVTQFPSHSVIEKGQTVTLRCDPISGHDNLYWYRRVMGKEIKFLLHFVKESKQDESGMPNNRFLAERTGGTYSTLKVQPAELEDSGVYFCASSQGTTLRRSQYFGPGTRLLVL.